This T cell receptor beta chain was profiled in a study of shared clonotypes between healthy human individuals. Study conclusions and caveats: Sorted-subset sequencing, rarefaction showed, was incomplete despite large depth.

Cells designated naive CD8 were CD45RO-negative and were positively selected for CCR7, with terminally differentiated effector memory CD45RA+ cells excluded. The assay was carried out at the deep level. Data came from immunoSEQ multiplex PCR; TCRdb stores just in-frame clones and leaves some out. The sample yields about 820,000 clones, almost 95% seen once. The CDR3 loop spans 15 amino acids. The V end was cut by 1 base, the J end by 6 bases, with 13 bases between. Germline CDR1 and CDR2: SGHTA and FQGNSA. This clone was seen just once. Its specificity is unknown. The sequence came from a man aged 25 to 40 in good health. Sequencing was carried out using naive CD8+ T cells sorted from blood. The rearrangement uses TRBV7-2 and TRBJ2-1; possibly TRBD2 for D (5 bases). The CDR3 sequence is CASSLVRVSVNEQFF. The CDR3 nucleotides read TGTGCCAGCAGCTTAGTACGGGTTAGCGTCAATGAGCAGTTCTTC.